This TCR beta chain was profiled in a study of beta chain features in type 1 diabetes. Based on CD45RO/CCR7/CD25/CD127/CD95/CD27, CD4+ regulatory, stem cell-like memory, naive and central memory cells were sorted. The study's findings and limits: Patients' naive, central memory and Treg TCRB repertoires seemed closer to one another than those of healthy donors. Resolution of whether HLA type affects TCRB rearrangement was not achieved here.

The study reverse transcribed the entire isolated RNA, so it sequenced expressed TCRB transcripts. The study sequenced naive, central memory and regulatory T cell samples to an average of around 3.4 million reads. TCRdb's table, derived via immunoSEQ multiplex PCR, lists solely in-frame clones and lacks some. This sample carries 600,000 to 650,000 clones, roughly 15% of them seen once, and the ten largest clones take 0.09% to 0.095%. To note about this clone: Antigen: not known.

The CDR3 length is 16 residues. Trimming removed 4 bases at V and 4 bases at J, with 17 bases between. CDR1 is MGHRA, CDR2 YSYEKL, per germline. The source material was naive CD4+ T cells from blood. V gene TRBV4-1 combines with J gene TRBJ2-1, with D possibly called TRBD1 or TRBD2 (6 bases each). This clonotype originated in a man aged 18 to 29 in good health. CDR3 nucleotide sequence: TGCGCCAGCAGCCTCAAAGGGAGGACAGCATACAATGAGCAGTTCTTC. Translation gives CASSLKGRTAYNEQFF.